This entry lists 7 T cell receptor beta chains sequenced from one sample in a study of blood T cell repertoires in COVID-19. Some clones are missing from TCRdb's copy, which holds only in-frame ones; the method was immunoSEQ multiplex PCR. The sample has approximately 280,000 clones, roughly 89% seen once; the top ten hold roughly 1.6%. The sequenced sample consisted of PBMCs or T cells enriched from blood (not recorded which). Source of these receptors: a woman under 30 with acute COVID-19.

This rearrangement joins TRBV4-3 to TRBJ2-2, with D tentatively TRBD1 (6 bases). Per germline, CDR1 LGHNA and CDR2 YSLEER. This CDR3 has 16 amino acids. Trimming removed 2 bases at V and 0 bases at J, with 10 bases between. The CDR3, as DNA: TGCGCCAGCAGCCAATGGACAGAGACGAACACCGGGGAGCTGTTTTTT. It codes for CASSQWTETNTGELFF.

The genes are TRBV7-9 and TRBJ1-4, with D possibly matching TRBD1 (5 bases). Per germline, CDR1 SEHNR and CDR2 FQNEAQ (reference sequence). V lost 6 bases, J lost 7 bases, and 12 bases lay in between. The CDR3 spans 13 residues. CDR3 nucleotide sequence: TGTGCCAGCAGAAATGGACAACTTGAAAAACTGTTTTTT. Translated: CASRNGQLEKLFF.

The chain couples TRBV2 to TRBJ2-3, with 10 bases aligning to TRBD2. This CDR3 has 14 amino acids. CDR1 SNHLY and CDR2 FYNNEI come from the germline V gene. Trimming at V came to 6 bases and at J to 4 bases, leaving 4 bases not matched to a gene. In DNA, the CDR3 is TGTGCCAGCAGGCTAGCGGGAGTCCCAGATACGCAGTATTTT. It codes for CASRLAGVPDTQYF.

The chain recombines TRBV6-5 with TRBJ1-2; no firm D call. Trimming took off 6 bases at V and 8 bases at J, with 19 bases between the two ends. The CDR3 loop spans 14 amino acids. The germline CDR1 and CDR2 sequences are MNHEY and SVGAGI. This chain's CDR3 is CASRVSGGSEGYTF. In DNA form, the CDR3 reads TGTGCCAGCAGGGTCTCAGGAGGCTCCGAGGGCTACACCTTC.

The chain combines TRBV2 with TRBJ2-1; 10 bases match TRBD1. Trimming cost V 1 base and J 3 bases; bases outside gene matches: 6. CDR1 is SNHLY and CDR2 is FYNNEI in the germline V gene. This CDR3 region has 17 residues. The CDR3 here is CASSEGVRTGGYNEQFF. The CDR3 nucleotides read TGTGCCAGCAGTGAAGGGGTCCGGACAGGGGGCTACAATGAGCAGTTCTTC.

The V call is TRBV19, the J call TRBJ1-1, with D possibly TRBD1 on 5 matching bases. This CDR3 region has 14 residues. Germline lookup yields CDR1 LNHDA and CDR2 SQIVND (reference sequence). The V end was cut by 5 bases, the J end by 0 bases, with 10 bases between. Here the CDR3 reads CASSPQGMNTEAFF. The CDR3 coding sequence is TGTGCCAGTAGTCCGCAGGGAATGAACACTGAAGCTTTCTTT.

The chain employs TRBV28 and TRBJ1-1, with TRBD1 as a possible D gene (6 bases). V lost 6 bases and J 1 base, leaving 15 bases between the germline ends. CDR1 is MDHEN and CDR2 is SYDVKM in the germline V gene. The CDR3 covers 15 residues. CDR3 loop: CASRTWGGRNTEAFF. In DNA form, the CDR3 reads TGTGCCAGCAGAACTTGGGGGGGCAGGAACACTGAAGCTTTCTTT.